Sequencing of this T cell receptor beta chain was carried out in a study of shared clonotypes between healthy human individuals. Overall study results and limits: Shared clonotypes across all four donors exceeded non-shared ones in generation probability. Even with large depth, rarefaction showed that sorted-subset sequencing was incomplete.

A note on this clone: Its target is not known.

Measured with immunoSEQ multiplex PCR; TCRdb has only the in-frame clones, and not every one. The top ten clones hold approximately 0.35% of a sample with 2 million to 3 million clones, more than 85% of them seen once. The V end lost 6 bases, the J end lost 2 bases, and 14 bases lay between the germline ends. The CDR3 runs to 15 residues. Germline-derived CDR1 and CDR2 are MNHEY and SVGAGI. Nashville, Tennessee was home to all donors, each a Caucasian adult. The sequencing input was naive CD4+ T cells from PBMCs. The subset here: CD45RA+ positively selected. The chain combines TRBV6-5 with TRBJ1-5, with D hard to call. The sequence was collected from a young man in good health. Some clones in this sample may be carry-over from other donors' samples. The CDR3, as DNA: TGTGCCAGCAGCCGCGTCGGTAATGGCAATCAGCCCCAGCATTTT. Protein product: CASSRVGNGNQPQHF.